A selection of T cell receptor beta chains follows, all from one sample in a study of T cells in Graves' hyperthyroidism and ophthalmopathy. One entry per CDR3 protein results from TCRdb running MiXCR on the multiplex PCR reads. The table lists 500,000 to 600,000 distinct CDR3 sequences, roughly 46% of them singletons. The specimen was peripheral blood or thyroid tissue (not recorded which). Source of these receptors: an adult woman with Graves' disease, either hyperthyroidism or ophthalmopathy (not recorded which). Each CDR3 is given with its conserved first and last residue. A D gene is named only where the DNA matches it firmly. The size of a clone is reported for some rows only, either as once, few or many, or as a class for expanded clones.

v_call	d_call	j_call	clone_size	cdr3_aa	cdr3_nt
TRBV10-3	.	TRBJ1-2	.	CASAKAANYGYTF	TGTGCCAGCGCTAAGGCAGCTAACTATGGCTACACCTTC
TRBV7-2	.	TRBJ1-5	.	CASSLAPWETQHF	TGTGCCAGCAGTTTGGCCCCGTGGGAGACCCAGCATTTT
TRBV6-1	.	TRBJ1-1	many	CASSESGSGTEAFF	TGTGCCAGCAGTGAATCAGGGAGTGGCACTGAAGCTTTCTTT
TRBV20-1	.	TRBJ2-5	.	CSARPAGLQETQYF	TGCAGTGCTAGGCCCGCAGGGCTCCAAGAGACCCAGTACTTC
TRBV2	.	TRBJ1-5	many	CASGQTYSNQPQHF	TGTGCCAGTGGACAGACTTATAGCAATCAGCCCCAGCATTTT
TRBV20-1	TRBD1	TRBJ1-5	many	CSAIRQGDQPQHF	TGCAGTGCCATAAGACAGGGAGATCAGCCCCAGCATTTT
TRBV5-1	TRBD1	TRBJ2-5	.	CASSDDQGAEETQYF	TGCGCCAGCAGCGACGATCAGGGGGCGGAAGAGACCCAGTACTTC
TRBV6-6	.	TRBJ2-2	.	CASSYWAEDTGGLFF	TGTGCCAGCAGTTATTGGGCGGAGGACACCGGGGGGCTGTTTTTT
TRBV13	.	TRBJ1-1	many	CASSPHRAQAFF	TGTGCCAGCAGCCCGCACAGGGCGCAAGCTTTCTTT
TRBV20-1	.	TRBJ2-7	many	CSAQRRMYEQYF	TGCAGTGCTCAGCGAAGGATGTACGAGCAGTACTTC
TRBV7-9	TRBD2	TRBJ2-1	.	CASSSSGKGASEQFF	TGTGCCAGCAGCTCAAGCGGGAAGGGCGCAAGTGAGCAGTTCTTC
TRBV20-1	TRBD1	TRBJ1-6	.	CSAGRTGGDSPLHF	TGCAGTGCTGGACGAACAGGGGGCGATTCACCCCTCCACTTT
TRBV15	.	TRBJ1-5	.	CATSRDRGSNNQPQHF	TGTGCCACCAGCAGAGATAGGGGGTCTAACAATCAGCCCCAGCATTTT
TRBV2	TRBD2	TRBJ2-2	many	CASSPSGRAAGELFF	TGTGCCAGCAGCCCAAGCGGGAGGGCGGCCGGGGAGCTGTTTTTT
TRBV7-7	.	TRBJ2-3	few	CASSLGDGTDTQYF	TGTGCTAGCAGCTTAGGGGACGGCACAGATACGCAGTATTTT
TRBV20-1	.	TRBJ2-7	.	CSARDWGTSYGQYF	TGCAGTGCTAGAGATTGGGGCACCTCCTACGGGCAGTACTTC
TRBV10-3	TRBD1	TRBJ1-5	.	CAISAYDRVKGNQPQHF	TGTGCCATCAGTGCTTACGACAGGGTAAAGGGGAATCAGCCCCAGCATTTT
TRBV7-8	.	TRBJ1-4	.	CASSIGRALEKLFF	TGTGCCAGCAGCATAGGCCGGGCTCTTGAAAAACTGTTTTTT
TRBV19	.	TRBJ2-7	.	CASRDIGELYF	TGTGCCAGTAGGGACATCGGGGAGCTGTACTTC
TRBV20-1	.	TRBJ1-1	.	CSAGVQGLNTEAFF	TGCAGTGCTGGGGTACAGGGACTTAACACTGAAGCTTTCTTT
TRBV2	TRBD2	TRBJ2-7	.	CASSDASGSNEQYF	TGTGCCAGCAGTGATGCTAGCGGGAGCAACGAGCAGTACTTC
TRBV7-2	.	TRBJ1-2	.	CASSLVLGPYGYTF	TGTGCCAGCAGCTTAGTCTTAGGACCCTATGGCTACACCTTC
TRBV4-1	.	TRBJ1-5	few	CASSHLAASGQPQHF	TGCGCCAGCAGCCATCTGGCGGCCTCAGGGCAGCCCCAGCATTTT
TRBV10-3	.	TRBJ2-5	.	CAISEEGLGKETQYF	TGTGCCATCAGTGAGGAGGGCCTGGGCAAAGAGACCCAGTACTTC
TRBV7-8	TRBD2	TRBJ2-7	.	CASSLAATSGGSYEQYF	TGTGCCAGCAGCTTAGCCGCGACTAGCGGGGGGAGCTACGAGCAGTACTTC
TRBV20-1	.	TRBJ1-6	many	CSARGVFNSPLHF	TGCAGTGCTAGGGGGGTTTTCAATTCACCCCTCCACTTT
TRBV7-9	.	TRBJ2-5	.	CASSLAGGRSETQYF	TGTGCCAGCAGCTTAGCGGGCGGCAGGTCAGAGACCCAGTACTTC
TRBV15	.	TRBJ1-1	.	CATSRNPTGQFEAFF	TGTGCCACCAGCAGAAACCCTACTGGACAGTTTGAAGCTTTCTTT
TRBV7-3	TRBD2	TRBJ2-1	.	CASSSRLAGPKFF	TGTGCCAGCAGCTCCAGACTAGCGGGGCCTAAGTTCTTC
TRBV2	.	TRBJ1-4	many	CASSEQGGTNEKLFF	TGTGCCAGCAGTGAACAGGGAGGAACTAATGAAAAACTGTTTTTT
TRBV15	.	TRBJ2-2	.	CATSSDRDLETGELFF	TGTGCCACCAGCAGTGACCGGGACCTCGAAACCGGGGAGCTGTTTTTT
TRBV7-3	TRBD2	TRBJ2-2	many	CASSSTPGLASGELFF	TGTGCCAGCAGCTCTACTCCGGGACTAGCATCCGGGGAGCTGTTTTTT
TRBV19	.	TRBJ2-2	many	CASRTRLGATGELFF	TGTGCCAGTAGGACTCGACTGGGCGCAACCGGGGAGCTGTTTTTT
TRBV7-9	TRBD1	TRBJ2-7	few	CASRGQGLREQYF	TGTGCCAGCAGAGGACAGGGACTTCGCGAGCAGTACTTC
TRBV20-1	.	TRBJ1-2	few	CSARDWGRSNYGYTF	TGCAGTGCTAGAGATTGGGGCAGGTCTAACTATGGCTACACCTTC
TRBV5-1	TRBD1	TRBJ1-6	.	CASSIGGGYSPLHF	TGCGCCAGCAGCATAGGGGGCGGGTATTCACCCCTCCACTTT
TRBV20-1	.	TRBJ1-5	many	CSATDRTRPQHF	TGCAGTGCTACCGACAGGACCCGGCCCCAGCATTTT
TRBV9	TRBD1	TRBJ2-7	.	CASSLRTGGFGEQYF	TGTGCCAGCAGCCTACGGACAGGGGGCTTTGGGGAGCAGTACTTC
TRBV29-1	.	TRBJ1-2	.	CGVSTQILPRGYTF	TGCGGGGTCTCCACCCAGATTCTCCCCCGGGGCTACACCTTC
TRBV7-9	TRBD1	TRBJ1-1	.	CASRQDRGSDTEAFF	TGTGCCAGCAGACAGGACAGGGGGTCGGACACTGAAGCTTTCTTT
TRBV11-2	.	TRBJ1-1	.	CASSFRDGPNLGVFF	TGTGCCAGCAGCTTTAGGGACGGGCCTAACCTGGGGGTGTTCTTT
TRBV29-1	TRBD1	TRBJ1-2	.	CSVGTGHNYGYTF	TGCAGCGTGGGGACAGGTCATAACTATGGCTACACCTTC
TRBV6-6	.	TRBJ2-7	many	CASSSGTNEQYF	TGTGCCAGCAGCTCCGGGACAAACGAGCAGTACTTC
TRBV5-8	TRBD2	TRBJ2-7	many	CATFSGSSYEQYF	TGTGCCACCTTTAGCGGGAGCTCCTACGAGCAGTACTTC
TRBV12-3/TRBV12-4	.	TRBJ1-2	many	CASSLHGGGYTF	TGTGCCAGCAGCTTACACGGGGGAGGCTACACCTTC
TRBV25-1	TRBD2	TRBJ2-5	.	CASSELGAGAVKTQYF	TGTGCCAGCAGTGAATTAGGGGCGGGAGCTGTGAAGACCCAGTACTTC
TRBV10-3	.	TRBJ1-2	.	CAISEDRIYGYTF	TGTGCCATCAGTGAGGACAGGATCTATGGCTACACCTTC
TRBV4-2	TRBD1	TRBJ1-5	many	CASSQSQGGRGQPQHF	TGTGCCAGCAGCCAGTCTCAGGGGGGGAGAGGTCAGCCCCAGCATTTT
TRBV20-1	TRBD1	TRBJ1-2	.	CSARRKGAGHYGYTF	TGCAGTGCTAGAAGGAAGGGGGCCGGACACTATGGCTACACCTTC
TRBV29-1	.	TRBJ1-4	.	CSGSGTVNEKLFF	TGCAGCGGCTCCGGCACAGTTAATGAAAAACTGTTTTTT
TRBV7-8	.	TRBJ1-5	.	CASSLAGTKGNQPQHF	TGTGCCAGCAGCTTAGCCGGGACCAAAGGCAATCAGCCCCAGCATTTT
TRBV6-1	.	TRBJ2-5	.	CASSRAGKGTQYF	TGTGCCAGCAGTAGAGCAGGGAAGGGGACCCAGTACTTC
TRBV7-9	.	TRBJ1-2	.	CASSLIDGYGYTF	TGTGCCAGCAGCTTAATTGATGGCTATGGCTACACCTTC
TRBV10-3	TRBD2	TRBJ2-5	.	CAISDRLATQYF	TGTGCCATCAGCGACAGACTAGCTACCCAGTACTTC
TRBV11-2	.	TRBJ1-3	many	CASSLDRSASGNTIYF	TGTGCCAGCAGCTTAGATCGGAGTGCCTCTGGAAACACCATATATTTT
TRBV27	.	TRBJ1-4	few	CASSISNNEKLFF	TGTGCCAGCAGTATATCAAATAATGAAAAACTGTTTTTT